Sequencing of this TCR beta chain was carried out in a study of radiotherapy plus CTLA-4 blockade in lung cancer (dated by TCRdb to 2016 to 2019). A note on the overall study: Objective responses occurred in approximately 19% of enrolled patients, and over 30% achieved disease control.

Library preparation employed the immunoSEQ multiplex PCR assay. TCRdb took this table from immuneACCESS and kept in-frame rearrangements with V and J called. Such tables lack part of the clones; where checked against another copy, unresolved V genes explain under half of the gap, and the rest is unexplained. The sample table shows about 73,000 clones, and about nine tenths are seen once. Jointly, the top ten make up over 35% of the sample. Focal radiation therapy combined with CTLA-4 blockade (ipilimumab) was tested in patients with chemo-refractory metastatic non-small-cell lung cancer. The CDR3 has 18 amino acids, counting the end cysteine and phenylalanine. Of all the DNA, just the CDR3 is kept, 54 bases in frame from base 1. Trimming accounts for 7 bases at V and 0 bases at J, while the number of junction bases matched to no gene is 17. Taken from the germline V gene, the CDR1 and CDR2 loops are SGHRS and YFSETQ.

Study-level results and caveats: Increased serum interferon-beta after radiation, together with early dynamic changes in blood T cell clones, were reported to be the strongest predictors of response. After treatment with radiotherapy and ipilimumab, TCR clones that originated in tumors expanded in peripheral blood.

This clone was detected once. Its specific antigen is unknown. Base qualities were left out, and no much larger clone turns up one base away. The source is a human donor with non-small cell lung cancer that progressed on radiotherapy plus ipilimumab. Sequencing was performed on peripheral blood, taken from a patient treated with radiotherapy plus ipilimumab. This receptor chain uses TRBV5-1 and TRBJ2-3, with 7 bases matching TRBD2. The DNA sequence is TGCGCCAGCCGAGCGTCCAAGGGGCTAGCGGCTAGCACAGATACGCAGTATTTT. Translated, this is CASRASKGLAASTDTQYF. Reference TRBV5-1 and TRBJ2-3 genes cover what lies past the CDR3, so the full variable domain is KAGVTQTPRYLIKTRGQQVTLSCSPISGHRSVSWYQQTPGQGLQFLFEYFSETQRNKGNFPGRFSGRQFSNSRSEMNVSTLELGDSALYLCASRASKGLAASTDTQYFGPGTRLTVL.